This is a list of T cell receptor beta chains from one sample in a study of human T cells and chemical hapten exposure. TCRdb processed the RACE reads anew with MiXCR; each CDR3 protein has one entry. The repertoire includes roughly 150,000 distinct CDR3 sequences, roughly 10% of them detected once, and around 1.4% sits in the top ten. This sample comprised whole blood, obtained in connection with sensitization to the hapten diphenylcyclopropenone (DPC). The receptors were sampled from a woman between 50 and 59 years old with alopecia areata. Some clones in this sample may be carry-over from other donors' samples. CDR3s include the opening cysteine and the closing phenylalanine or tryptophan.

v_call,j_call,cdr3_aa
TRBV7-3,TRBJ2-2,CASSLLRETSGRAGELFF
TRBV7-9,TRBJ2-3,CASKPSGGRYSTDTQYF
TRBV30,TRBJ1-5,CAWDDRGISNQPQHF
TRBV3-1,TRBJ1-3,CASSPQGLGGNTIYF
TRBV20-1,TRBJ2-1,CSARDARTSSYNEQFF
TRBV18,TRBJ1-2,CASSPKGQLEGYTF
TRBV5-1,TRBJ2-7,CASSFAGVHEQYF
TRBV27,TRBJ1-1,CASSPRSVGNTEAFF
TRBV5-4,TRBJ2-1,CASSFLSGSSYNEQFF
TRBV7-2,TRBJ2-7,CASSQTQRTHEQYF
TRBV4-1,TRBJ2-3,CASSQPGLAGKTSTDTQYF
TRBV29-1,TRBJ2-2,CSVEGLAGSHTGELFF
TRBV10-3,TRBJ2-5,CAIGHRSLETQYF
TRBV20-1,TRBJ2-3,CSARDTPDTQYF
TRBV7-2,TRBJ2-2,CASSLEQGVAGELFF
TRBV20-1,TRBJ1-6,CSASVELSGSPLHF
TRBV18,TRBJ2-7,CASSPPGSGTYEQYF
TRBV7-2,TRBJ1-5,CASSKYRNQPQHF
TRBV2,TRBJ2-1,CASVSRDREHNEQFF
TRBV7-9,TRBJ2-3,CASSLTAGDTQYF
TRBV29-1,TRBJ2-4,CSVEDNLVLSKNIQYF
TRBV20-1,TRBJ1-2,CSARGDGYTF
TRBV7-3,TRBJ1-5,CASSLTGNSNQPQHF
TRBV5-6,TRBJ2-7,CAGSTTGAGRYEQYF
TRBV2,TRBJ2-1,CASKGGQNEQFF
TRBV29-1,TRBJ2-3,CSVGTAATQYF
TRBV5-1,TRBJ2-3,CASSPSGRMDTQYF
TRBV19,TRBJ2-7,CASSIRTGPPPGEQYF
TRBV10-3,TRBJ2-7,CAISRDRDYEQYF
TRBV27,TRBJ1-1,CASSFYPPGAVTEAFF
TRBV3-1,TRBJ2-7,CASSQLGREQYF
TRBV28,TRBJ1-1,CASRSSREAFF